This is a list of T cell receptor beta chains from one sample in a study of blood T cells in healthy people across ages. TCRdb reprocessed the 5' RACE reads with MiXCR, giving one entry per CDR3 protein. The data hold 550,000 to 750,000 distinct CDR3 sequences, with roughly 21% observed a single time. Sequenced material: blood. The receptor source for this set is a man between 65 and 85 years old in good health. CDR3s include the opening cysteine and the closing phenylalanine or tryptophan. D genes are given only for firm matches. The size field is filled for only some rows; it gives once, few, many or a size class.

TRBV30	-	-	TRBJ1-6	TGTGCCTGGAGTTTAACGGGGGACTTCAATTCACCCCTCCACTTT	CAWSLTGDFNSPLHF
TRBV7-2	few	TRBD1	TRBJ2-7	TGTGCCAGCAGCTCGGGACAGGGGGCGCTTGAGCAGTACTTC	CASSSGQGALEQYF
TRBV27	-	-	TRBJ2-5	TGTGCCAGCAGTTTGTCAGCAAAAGAGACCCAGTACTTC	CASSLSAKETQYF
TRBV7-9	few	-	TRBJ2-4	TGTGCCAGCAGCTCAGATGCAGCCAAAAACATTCAGTACTTC	CASSSDAAKNIQYF
TRBV28	few	-	TRBJ1-6	TGTGCCAGCAGTATCCTCCGACTGAAGACAGGAAAGGGGAATTCACCCCTCCACTTT	CASSILRLKTGKGNSPLHF
TRBV30	many	TRBD1	TRBJ1-2	TGTGCCTGGAACCCTCCGGACAGGGTCGATGGCTACACCTTC	CAWNPPDRVDGYTF
TRBV9	-	-	TRBJ1-4	TGTGCCAGCAGCGCCCTTAATGAAAAACTGTTTTTT	CASSALNEKLFF
TRBV5-4	-	-	TRBJ2-7	TGTGCCAGCAGCTTGAGTCAGAACTCCTACGAGCAGTACTTC	CASSLSQNSYEQYF
TRBV11-2	many	TRBD2	TRBJ2-3	TGTGCCAGCAGCTCAGGACTAGCGGGAGCCACAGATACGCAGTATTTT	CASSSGLAGATDTQYF
TRBV6-1	many	-	TRBJ2-1	TGTGCCAGCAGTGAACAGGGACCCTACAATGAGCAGTTCTTC	CASSEQGPYNEQFF
TRBV19	-	TRBD2	TRBJ2-5	TGTGCCAGTAGTATAGGGACTAGCGGAATGGGGACCCAGTACTTC	CASSIGTSGMGTQYF
TRBV7-2	few	-	TRBJ2-1	TGTGCCAGCAGTCCTTATGGGGCCACCAACTTC	CASSPYGATNF
TRBV4-1	few	-	TRBJ2-7	TGCGCCAGCAGCCAGAGAGATACCGGCGCCTACGAGCAGTACTTC	CASSQRDTGAYEQYF
TRBV5-6	once	-	TRBJ2-4	TGTGCCAGCAGCGGGGAGGCCAAAAACATTCAGTACTTC	CASSGEAKNIQYF
TRBV6-2/TRBV6-3	once	TRBD2	TRBJ2-2	TGTGCCAGCAGCCCCGGACTAGGAGAGAACACCGGGGAGCTGTTTTTT	CASSPGLGENTGELFF
TRBV25-1	-	-	TRBJ1-6	TGTGCCAGCACCGAAGGGGGTAGGAGCTCCTATAATTCACCCCTCCACTTT	CASTEGGRSSYNSPLHF
TRBV4-3	-	TRBD2	TRBJ2-7	TGCGCCAGCAGCCGACCAACTAGCGCCCTTTCCTACGAGCAGTACTTC	CASSRPTSALSYEQYF
TRBV20-1	-	-	TRBJ2-7	TGCAGTGCTAGGGGTCAGGCAGGGAAAGGGGACGAGCAGTACTTC	CSARGQAGKGDEQYF
TRBV5-1	-	TRBD2	TRBJ2-2	TGCGCCAGCAGCTTGGAACTAGCGTACACCGGGGAGCTGTTTTTT	CASSLELAYTGELFF
TRBV5-4	-	-	TRBJ1-2	TGTGCCAGCAGCTTTCAGGGGAGGAGTAACTATGGCTACACCTTC	CASSFQGRSNYGYTF
TRBV5-1	once	TRBD1	TRBJ1-2	TGCGCCAGCAGCTTGGGCGACAGGGATGGCTACACCTTC	CASSLGDRDGYTF
TRBV12-3/TRBV12-4	-	-	TRBJ1-6	TGTGCCAGCAGTTTATCGGGGGCTAGTAGGAATTCACCCCTCCACTTT	CASSLSGASRNSPLHF
TRBV12-3/TRBV12-4	-	-	TRBJ2-5	TGTGCCAGCAGTCCTCCCTCTGCGACCCAGTACTTC	CASSPPSATQYF
TRBV18	-	TRBD1	TRBJ2-1	TGTGCCAGCTCACCACTGACAGGGCCCCACAATGAGCAGTTCTTC	CASSPLTGPHNEQFF
TRBV2	-	TRBD1	TRBJ1-1	TGTGCCAGCAGTTTAACCTTGATCGGACAGGCGGGCACTGAAGCTTTCTTT	CASSLTLIGQAGTEAFF
TRBV10-3	few	TRBD2	TRBJ2-4	TGTGCCATCAGTGAGACTAGCTTGGGAGGGGCCAAAAACATTCAGTACTTC	CAISETSLGGAKNIQYF
TRBV5-6	few	-	TRBJ1-2	TGTGCCAGCACCATACAGGGTCTGATTTACTATGGCTACACCTTC	CASTIQGLIYYGYTF
TRBV6-5	few	-	TRBJ1-1	TGTGCCAGCAGCAATGGGGGTGGGACTGAAGCTTTCTTT	CASSNGGGTEAFF
TRBV6-4	-	TRBD1	TRBJ1-4	TGTGCCAGCAGTGAAAGGGACAGTCGGGGGGACAATGAAAAACTGTTTTTT	CASSERDSRGDNEKLFF
TRBV4-1	-	-	TRBJ2-3	TGCGCCAGCAGCCAAGGCCTCACAGATACGCAGTATTTT	CASSQGLTDTQYF